Each of the 32 T cell receptor beta chains below was sequenced from the same sample in a study of blood T cell repertoires in COVID-19. Measured with immunoSEQ multiplex PCR; TCRdb has only the in-frame clones, and not every one. The data show under 50,000 clones, around three quarters seen once. Sequenced material: peripheral blood. The receptors originated from a man at least 80 years old with active or convalescent COVID-19.

This clone has more than one count but fewer than ten. The rearrangement uses TRBV7-3 and TRBJ2-2; 9 bases line up with TRBD2. Germline CDR1 reads SGHTA; CDR2 reads FQGTGA. The CDR3 sequence is 18 residues long. V shed 2 bases, J shed 1 base, and the junction held 8 bases outside the gene matches. CDR3 sequence: CASSLVASGDLNTGELFF. CDR3 nucleotide sequence: TGTGCCAGCAGCTTAGTGGCTAGCGGGGACTTGAACACCGGGGAGCTGTTTTTT.

The chain links TRBV6-6 to TRBJ2-7; D is perhaps TRBD2 (5 bases). CDR1 is MNHNY and CDR2 is SVGAGI in the germline V gene (reference sequence). With 3 bases removed from V and 7 bases from J, the gap between germline ends came to 7 bases. The length of the CDR3 is 11 residues. CDR3 sequence: CASSYSGEQYF. The CDR3 coding sequence is TGTGCCAGCAGTTATTCGGGGGAGCAGTACTTC.

The chain employs TRBV28 and TRBJ2-7; D remains unclear. Germline V gene data show CDR1 as MDHEN and CDR2 as SYDVKM. V was shortened by 6 bases and J by 3 bases, with 12 bases between the two germline ends. CDR3 length: 13 amino acids. Here the CDR3 DNA reads TGTGCCAGCAGCTACAGACGGAACTACGAGCAGTACTTC. Translation gives CASSYRRNYEQYF.

This chain uses TRBV28 with TRBJ2-1; the D is unclear. Per the germline V gene, CDR1 is MDHEN and CDR2 is SYDVKM. Trimming took 6 bases from V and 9 from J, leaving 15 bases between them. The CDR3 loop spans 13 amino acids. CDR3 in amino acids: CASRETAGREQFF. DNA for the CDR3: TGTGCCAGCAGGGAGACGGCCGGTCGTGAGCAGTTCTTC.

This chain uses TRBV19 with TRBJ2-7; D is possibly TRBD2 (5 bases). Germline loops: CDR1 LNHDA, CDR2 SQIVND (reference sequence). The CDR3 consists of 13 residues. V was pared by 4 bases and J by 1 base, with 8 bases between. The CDR3 region is CASSRGRSYEQYF. The CDR3 bases are TGTGCCAGTAGTAGAGGGCGGTCCTACGAGCAGTACTTC.

The V and J genes are TRBV7-3 and TRBJ2-1; 12 bases match TRBD2. After removal of 5 bases from V and 7 bases from J, the junction contained 6 bases not matched to a gene. The germline CDR1 and CDR2 sequences are SGHTA and FQGTGA. The CDR3 has 15 amino acids. CDR3 coding DNA: TGTGCCAGCAGCCCACGGACTAGCGGGGTTAATGAGCAGTTCTTC. It translates to CASSPRTSGVNEQFF.

V gene TRBV6-5 combines with J gene TRBJ2-3, with 8 bases that match TRBD2. Germline CDR1 and CDR2: MNHEY and SVGAGI. The CDR3 consists of 15 residues. V shed 2 bases and J 0 bases; nucleotides not matched to a gene: 1. The CDR3 DNA reads TGTGCCAGCAGTTACGCGGGAGGAAGCACAGATACGCAGTATTTT. Its protein is CASSYAGGSTDTQYF.

This clone was detected once. The chain has TRBV9 and TRBJ2-5; tentatively, D is TRBD2 (6 bases). The germline V gene encodes CDR1 SGDLS and CDR2 YYNGEE. V shed 6 bases and J shed 3 bases, with 27 bases lying between them. The CDR3 extends over 18 amino acids. As DNA, the CDR3 is TGTGCCAGCAACACTTCCCGGGAGACAGTATCGAACGAAGAGACCCAGTACTTC. Translating it yields CASNTSRETVSNEETQYF.

CDR3 region: CATSRGHVGVGDEQFF. In DNA form, the CDR3 reads TGTGCCACCAGCAGGGGACATGTGGGAGTGGGTGATGAGCAGTTCTTC. This chain links TRBV15 with TRBJ2-1; tentatively, D is TRBD1 (6 bases). CDR1 is LNHNV and CDR2 is YYDKDF in the germline V gene (reference sequence). The CDR3 extends over 16 amino acids. The germline V and J ends were trimmed by 3 bases and 8 bases, with 20 bases remaining between them.

The rearrangement uses TRBV27 and TRBJ2-7, with 10 bases matching TRBD1. The CDR3 has 14 residues. The germline CDR1 and CDR2 sequences are MNHEY and SMNVEV (reference sequence). J gave up 1 base and V 4 bases, and 1 base lay outside the gene matches. The DNA for the CDR3 is TGTGCCAGCAGTTGGACAGGGGGTTCCTACGAGCAGTACTTC. Translated: CASSWTGGSYEQYF.

V usage is TRBV28 and J usage is TRBJ2-3; no clear D gene. Germline-derived CDR1 and CDR2 are MDHEN and SYDVKM. This CDR3 region has 15 residues. Trimming took 5 bases from V and 2 from J, leaving 14 bases between them. The DNA of the CDR3 is TGTGCCAGCAGTCTCCCTTTGTTTGTCACAGATACGCAGTATTTT. Amino acid sequence: CASSLPLFVTDTQYF. Combining the CDR3 with reference TRBV28 and TRBJ2-3 gives the whole variable domain DVKVTQSSRYLVKRTGEKVFLECVQDMDHENMFWYRQDPGLGLRLIYFSYDVKMKEKGDIPEGYSVSREKKERFSLILESASTNQTSMYLCASSLPLFVTDTQYFGPGTRLTVL.

The gene calls are TRBV9 and TRBJ2-5, with D possibly matching TRBD1 (5 bases). V was clipped by 4 bases and J by 5 bases, with 15 bases between them. The CDR3 covers 14 residues. CDR1 and CDR2 from the germline V gene are SGDLS and YYNGEE. This CDR3 is CASSRTGSGETQYF. The CDR3 nucleotides read TGTGCCAGCAGCAGAACAGGTTCGGGCGAGACCCAGTACTTC.

This rearrangement joins TRBV9 to TRBJ2-2; TRBD1 agrees at 11 bases. CDR1 SGDLS and CDR2 YYNGEE come from the germline V gene. The CDR3 contains 18 residues. With V trimmed by 3 bases and J by 4 bases, 11 bases remained unmatched. The CDR3 DNA follows: TGTGCCAGCAGCGCCTTAAGATCCGGGACAGGGGGCACCGGGGAGCTGTTTTTT. Translated, it gives CASSALRSGTGGTGELFF.

The chain joins TRBV5-1 to TRBJ1-2; D is unclear. The CDR3 is 14 residues long. Per the germline V gene, CDR1 is SGHRS and CDR2 is YFSETQ. V was clipped by 5 bases and J by 3 bases, with 14 bases between them. This chain's CDR3 is CASSSSGRDYGYTF. The CDR3 DNA reads as TGCGCCAGCAGTTCCTCGGGGAGGGACTATGGCTACACCTTC. Using reference TRBV5-1 and TRBJ1-2 for the parts outside the CDR3, the full variable domain is KAGVTQTPRYLIKTRGQQVTLSCSPISGHRSVSWYQQTPGQGLQFLFEYFSETQRNKGNFPGRFSGRQFSNSRSEMNVSTLELGDSALYLCASSSSGRDYGYTFGSGTRLTVV.

In its sample, this clone was seen a few times. The rearrangement links TRBV19 to TRBJ2-2, with D perhaps TRBD1 (5 bases). This CDR3 has 15 amino acids. V was cut by 9 bases and J by 0 bases, with 14 bases left in between. The germline CDR1 and CDR2 sequences are LNHDA and SQIVND (reference sequence). The CDR3 nucleotides read TGTGCCAGCAACCTCGTGGGGCCGAACACCGGGGAGCTGTTTTTT. Translation: CASNLVGPNTGELFF.

The chain links TRBV28 to TRBJ2-2; the D gene is possibly TRBD2 (6 bases). The CDR3 covers 14 residues. Trimming shortened V by 6 bases and J by 1 base, and 9 bases separated the two germline ends. Germline V gives CDR1 MDHEN, CDR2 SYDVKM. CDR3 DNA sequence: TGTGCCAGCAGCCTGGGGGGGAACACCGGGGAGCTGTTTTTT. Translated: CASSLGGNTGELFF.

This chain connects TRBV7-3 to TRBJ2-7, with a possible D match to TRBD2 (6 bases). The CDR3 runs to 15 residues. With 0 bases removed from V and 5 bases from J, the gap between germline ends came to 14 bases. The V gene's germline CDR1 is SGHTA and CDR2 FQGTGA. This CDR3 is CASSLTSGLSDEQYF. DNA for the CDR3: TGTGCCAGCAGCTTAACCTCCGGACTAAGCGACGAGCAGTACTTC. The variable domain in full, completed from reference TRBV7-3 and TRBJ2-7, reads GAGVSQTPSNKVTEKGKYVELRCDPISGHTALYWYRQSLGQGPEFLIYFQGTGAADDSGLPNDRFFAVRPEGSVSTLKIQRTERGDSAVYLCASSLTSGLSDEQYFGPGTRLTVT.

J is TRBJ2-2 and V is TRBV9; D not resolved. Per germline, CDR1 SGDLS and CDR2 YYNGEE. This CDR3 region has 14 residues. V was clipped by 6 bases and J by 2 bases, with 11 bases between them. The CDR3 reads CASTSDPNTGELFF. In nucleotides, the CDR3 is TGTGCCAGCACCTCAGATCCAAACACCGGGGAGCTGTTTTTT.

The rearrangement joins TRBV5-4 to TRBJ1-1, with TRBD1 as a possible D gene (5 bases). This CDR3 is 12 amino acids long. V lost 5 bases to trimming and J lost 5 bases, with 10 bases between them. CDR1 and CDR2 (germline): SGHNT, YYREEE (reference sequence). For the CDR3, the DNA is TGTGCCAGCAGTCCCGGGGGGACTGAAGCTTTCTTT. Protein product: CASSPGGTEAFF.

V gene TRBV3-1 (or the pseudogene TRBV3-2) combines with J gene TRBJ2-5; D may be TRBD2 (5 bases). The CDR3 covers 13 residues. Looked up from germline, CDR1 is LGHDT and CDR2 is YNNKEL (reference sequence). V gave up 4 bases and J gave up 5 bases, with 11 bases separating them. CDR3 in amino acids: CASSPLARETQYF. The CDR3 region has the DNA TGTGCCAGCAGCCCCCTAGCCCGGGAGACCCAGTACTTC.

The rearrangement links TRBV27 to TRBJ2-7, with TRBD1 as a possible D gene (6 bases). The CDR3 loop spans 13 amino acids. Trimming pared 2 bases from V and 2 bases from J, leaving 7 bases between. Germline V lookup: CDR1 MNHEY, CDR2 SMNVEV (reference sequence). The chain's CDR3 is CASSLGQTYEQYF. As DNA, the CDR3 is TGTGCCAGCAGTTTAGGACAGACCTACGAGCAGTACTTC.

CDR3 in DNA: TGCGCCAGCAGCTTGCAGACTAGTTCCCAATTCGAGTTCTTC. Protein: CASSLQTSSQFEFF. The V gene is TRBV5-1, the J gene TRBJ2-1; weak D call: TRBD2 (6 bases). Trimming pared 1 base from V and 14 bases from J, leaving 19 bases between. This CDR3 comprises 14 residues. The germline V gene encodes CDR1 SGHRS and CDR2 YFSETQ.

The CDR3 DNA follows: TGTGCCAGCAGTGAGATGTCGAGATGGGCCCACAATGAGCAGTTCTTC. Protein sequence: CASSEMSRWAHNEQFF. The chain couples TRBV2 to TRBJ2-1; no reliable D call. With 3 bases removed from V and 5 bases from J, the gap between germline ends came to 17 bases. The CDR3 consists of 16 residues. Germline-derived CDR1 and CDR2 are SNHLY and FYNNEI.

This clone showed up just a few times. The rearrangement uses TRBV19 and TRBJ1-3; D is perhaps TRBD1 (6 bases). Germline-derived CDR1 and CDR2 are LNHDA and SQIVND (reference sequence). Trimming pared 5 bases from V and 2 bases from J, leaving 13 bases between. The CDR3 totals 15 residues. CDR3 sequence (DNA): TGTGCCAGTAGTCCCCCCGGGGGGCCTGGAAACACCATATATTTT. Its translation: CASSPPGGPGNTIYF.

This chain connects TRBV7-2 to TRBJ2-7, with TRBD1 matching 9 bases. CDR1 and CDR2 from the germline V gene are SGHTA and FQGNSA. V trimming: 1 base; J trimming: 4 bases; junction bases outside the gene matches: 5. The length of the CDR3 is 15 residues. DNA for the CDR3: TGTGCCAGCAGCTTAGAACAGGGGGCGTTTTACGAGCAGTACTTC. Its translation: CASSLEQGAFYEQYF.

This rearrangement joins TRBV4-2 to TRBJ2-6; D is undetermined. There are 15 residues in the CDR3. V gave up 1 base and J gave up 0 bases, with 4 bases separating them. CDR1 is LGHNA and CDR2 is YNFKEQ in the germline V gene. This CDR3 is CASSQGLSGANVLTF. The DNA for the CDR3 is TGTGCCAGCAGCCAAGGGCTCTCTGGGGCCAACGTCCTGACTTTC.

J is TRBJ2-7 and V is TRBV19; D might be TRBD2 (5 bases). This CDR3 has 13 amino acids. The V end was cut by 5 bases, the J end by 2 bases, with 10 bases between. The germline CDR1 and CDR2 sequences are LNHDA and SQIVND (reference sequence). In DNA, the CDR3 is TGTGCCAGTAGTCCGGGAAGTACCTACGAGCAGTACTTC. It translates to CASSPGSTYEQYF.

This clone has just one count. Here the CDR3 reads CASSLLGQQQETQYF. CDR3 bases: TGTGCCAGCAGCTTATTAGGACAGCAGCAAGAGACCCAGTACTTC. The chain employs TRBV7-3 and TRBJ2-5, with a weak D call TRBD1 (6 bases). The CDR3 totals 15 residues. Germline CDR1 SGHTA, CDR2 FQGTGA. V was clipped by 2 bases and J by 2 bases, with 12 bases between them.

The V call is TRBV2, the J call TRBJ1-4; TRBD1 is a possible D gene (6 bases). This CDR3 contains 14 residues. Germline lookup yields CDR1 SNHLY and CDR2 FYNNEI. Trimming cost V 5 bases and J 4 bases, with 11 bases left between them. Here the CDR3 DNA reads TGTGCCAGCAGTACGGGACAACTTAATGAAAAACTGTTTTTT. Its protein is CASSTGQLNEKLFF.

The V call is TRBV24-1, the J call TRBJ2-1; 9 bases map to TRBD1. This CDR3 has 14 amino acids. Germline CDR1 and CDR2: KGHDR and SFDVKD. Unmatched junction bases numbered 2, after V lost 3 bases and J lost 6 bases. This CDR3 is CATSDPDRGNEQFF. The CDR3 region has the DNA TGTGCCACCAGTGATCCGGACAGGGGCAATGAGCAGTTCTTC.

The rearrangement joins TRBV7-9 to TRBJ2-7; maybe TRBD1 (5 bases). The CDR3 is 14 amino acids. CDR1 is SEHNR, CDR2 FQNEAQ, per germline (reference sequence). V was cut by 0 bases and J by 6 bases, with 12 bases left in between. This CDR3 is CASSLAGLRAEQYF. CDR3 DNA: TGTGCCAGCAGCTTAGCGGGGCTCAGGGCCGAGCAGTACTTC.

V usage is TRBV6-5 and J usage is TRBJ1-5; D call uncertain. Between the trimmed V and J ends, which lost 5 bases and 6 bases, there was a span of 17 bases. Germline V gene sequence: CDR1 MNHEY, CDR2 SVGAGI. CDR3 size: 15 residues. The CDR3 nucleotides are TGTGCCAGCAGTCCACAACCGGTTGGAGCTCAGCCCCAGCATTTT. This encodes CASSPQPVGAQPQHF.